The TCR beta chain described here comes from a study of lymphopenia after photon versus proton radiotherapy. Comments on this clone: Its specificity is unknown.

J was trimmed by 9 bases and V by 6 bases; bases with no gene match: 9. CDR3 length: 15 amino acids. Per the germline V gene, CDR1 is ENHRY and CDR2 is SYGVKD. Profiling relied on immunoSEQ multiplex PCR, and the TCRdb table lists in-frame clones only, not all of them. Here the sample spans about 40,000 clones, 86% being singletons. Study observations and caveats: Relative stability marked proton patients; photon patients lost diversity and naive cells. After the lymphocyte nadir, photon-treated repertoires showed oligoclonal expansion, especially of CD8+ Temra cells. In patients who died, overall survival fell as post-nadir TCR diversity dropped more.

Sequencing was performed on peripheral blood, taken from a patient treated with proton-based radiotherapy. The sequence was collected from a woman in her 70s with pancreatic cancer. Some clones in this sample may be carry-over from other donors' samples. The chain combines TRBV10-3 with TRBJ2-1, with TRBD2 identical over 12 bases. The CDR3 sequence is CAISESSGRATEQFF. The CDR3 DNA reads as TGTGCCATCAGCGAATCTAGCGGGAGGGCCACTGAGCAGTTCTTC.